This T cell receptor (beta chain) came from a study of blood T cell repertoires in COVID-19 (dated by TCRdb to 2020 to 2022). Some background on the complete study: Samples from collaborators originated in the United States, Italy and Spain and spanned both the acute and convalescent phases of COVID-19. The prospective study material was composed of cDNA or gDNA derived from T cells, B-cell-depleted T cells, or PBMCs. The dataset comprised deeply sampled blood TCRbeta repertoires from subjects exposed to, actively infected with, or recovered from COVID-19. A freely available public database, intended as a resource for researchers studying the immune response to SARS-CoV-2, is where the repertoires were released. The samples were drawn from the first 160 participants of the ongoing ImmuneRACE study and from about 1,200 subjects provided by 6 global collaborators. The sample metadata nearly always contained a de-identified subject ID, COVID-19 status, age in years and sex. Where available, HLA class I and class II types were taken from metadata supplied by the sample provider and were not determined by assay-based typing.

Concerning this clone itself: The target of this receptor is not known. No much larger clonotype is one base removed from it; base qualities were not supplied.

The immunoSEQ Assay, a bias-controlled multiplex PCR, was used to amplify TCRbeta CDR3 regions from genomic DNA. The paper's data handling went like this. Within the assay, amplification of reference gene primers was used to estimate how many nucleated cells each sample contained. To quantify the absolute abundance of each unique TCRbeta CDR3 rearrangement, sequence reads were collapsed and filtered. For each sample, productive Simpson clonality was calculated as the square root of Simpson's diversity index over productive rearrangements. This is the immuneACCESS table as TCRdb keeps it, with only in-frame sequences that have V and J called. A part of the clones is gone; compared with another copy, unresolved V genes explain less than half, and the rest is unexplained. The V and J calls and clone size come from that table; D and trimming were worked out from the DNA. This sample has about 90,000 clones in its table, and approximately 83% of those were observed once. Of the sample, roughly a third is held by the ten largest clones.

V lost 6 bases and J lost 2 bases; the stretch between them is 17 bases long. CDR1 and CDR2 were assigned from the germline V gene as SGHTA and FQGNSA. The CDR3 contains 15 residues, cysteine and phenylalanine counted. The read is trimmed to its CDR3 DNA, 45 bases read in frame from base 1. Each collaborating institution followed its own protocols to collect whole blood in K2EDTA tubes. For TCRbeta analysis, collaborators shipped samples in one of three forms: frozen whole blood, isolated PBMCs, or DNA extracted from either of those sample types. Paper-wide results and their limitations: The quantity of clinical and demographic metadata differed by source and by participant and was supplied without curation.

Recombination joined TRBV7-2 with TRBJ2-7; the D gene is perhaps TRBD1, from 6 matching bases. The origin of this receptor is a woman aged 80 or over with active or convalescent COVID-19. Sequencing input: peripheral blood. The sequenced DNA is TGTGCCAGCAGACCAGGGGTAGGGCGAGCCTACGAGCAGTACTTC. Its protein product is CASRPGVGRAYEQYF.